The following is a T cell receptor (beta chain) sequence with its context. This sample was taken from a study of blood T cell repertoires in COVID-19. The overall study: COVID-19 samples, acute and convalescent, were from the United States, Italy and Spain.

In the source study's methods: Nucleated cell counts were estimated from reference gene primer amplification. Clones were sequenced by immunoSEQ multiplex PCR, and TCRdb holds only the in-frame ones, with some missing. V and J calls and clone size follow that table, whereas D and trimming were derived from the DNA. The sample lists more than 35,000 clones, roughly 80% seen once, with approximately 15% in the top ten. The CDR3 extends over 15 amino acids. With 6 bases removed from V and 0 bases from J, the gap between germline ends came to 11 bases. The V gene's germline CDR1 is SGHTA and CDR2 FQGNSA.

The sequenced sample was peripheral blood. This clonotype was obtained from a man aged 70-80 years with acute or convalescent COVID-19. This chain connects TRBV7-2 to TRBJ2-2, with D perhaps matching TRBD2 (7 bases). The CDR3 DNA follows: TGTGCCAGCAGGCGCGGGGGCGCGAACACCGGGGAGCTGTTTTTT. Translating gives CASRRGGANTGELFF.